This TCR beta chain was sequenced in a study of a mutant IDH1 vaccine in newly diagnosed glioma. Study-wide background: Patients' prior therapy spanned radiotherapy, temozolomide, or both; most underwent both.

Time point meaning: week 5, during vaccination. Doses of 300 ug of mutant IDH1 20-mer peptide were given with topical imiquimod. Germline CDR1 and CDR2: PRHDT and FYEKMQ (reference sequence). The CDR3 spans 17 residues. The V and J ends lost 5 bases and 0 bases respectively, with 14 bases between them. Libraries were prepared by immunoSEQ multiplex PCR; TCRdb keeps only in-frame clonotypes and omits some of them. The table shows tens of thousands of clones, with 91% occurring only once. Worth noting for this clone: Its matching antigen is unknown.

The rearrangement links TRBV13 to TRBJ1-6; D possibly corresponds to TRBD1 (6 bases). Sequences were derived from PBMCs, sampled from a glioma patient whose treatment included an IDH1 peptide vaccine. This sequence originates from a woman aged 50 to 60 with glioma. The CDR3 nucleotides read TGTGCCAGCAGCCTCCGGACAGAGAGCTCCTATAATTCACCCCTCCACTTT. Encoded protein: CASSLRTESSYNSPLHF.